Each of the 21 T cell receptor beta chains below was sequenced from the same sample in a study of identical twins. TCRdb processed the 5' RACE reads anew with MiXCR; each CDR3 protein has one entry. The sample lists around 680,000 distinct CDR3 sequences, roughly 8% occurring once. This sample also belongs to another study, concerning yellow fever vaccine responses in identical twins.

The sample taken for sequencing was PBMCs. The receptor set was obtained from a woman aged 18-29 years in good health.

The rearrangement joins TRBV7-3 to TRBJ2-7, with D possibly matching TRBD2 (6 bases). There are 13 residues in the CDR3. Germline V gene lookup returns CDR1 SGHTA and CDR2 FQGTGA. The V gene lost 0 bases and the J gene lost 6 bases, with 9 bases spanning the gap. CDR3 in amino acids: CASSLTRDREQYF. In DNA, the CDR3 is TGTGCCAGCAGCTTAACGCGGGACCGCGAGCAGTACTTC.

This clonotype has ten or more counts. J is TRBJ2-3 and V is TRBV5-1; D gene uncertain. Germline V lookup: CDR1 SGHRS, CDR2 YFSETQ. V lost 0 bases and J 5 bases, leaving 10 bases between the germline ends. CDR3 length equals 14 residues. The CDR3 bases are TGCGCCAGCAGCTTGGCGGTCCTGCGAGATACGCAGTATTTT. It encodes CASSLAVLRDTQYF. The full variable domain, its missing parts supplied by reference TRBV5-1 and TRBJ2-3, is KAGVTQTPRYLIKTRGQQVTLSCSPISGHRSVSWYQQTPGQGLQFLFEYFSETQRNKGNFPGRFSGRQFSNSRSEMNVSTLELGDSALYLCASSLAVLRDTQYFGPGTRLTVL.

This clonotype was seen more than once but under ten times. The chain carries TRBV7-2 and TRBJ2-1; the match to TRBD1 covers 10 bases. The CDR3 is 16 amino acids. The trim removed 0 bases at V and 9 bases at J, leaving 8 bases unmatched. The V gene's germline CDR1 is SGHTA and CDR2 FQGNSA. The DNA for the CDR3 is TGTGCCAGCAGCTTAGCGCTCGACAGGGGGCGCGGTGAGCAGTTCTTC. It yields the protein CASSLALDRGRGEQFF. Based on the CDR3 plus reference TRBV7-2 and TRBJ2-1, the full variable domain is GAGVSQSPSNKVTEKGKDVELRCDPISGHTALYWYRQSLGQGLEFLIYFQGNSAPDKSGLPSDRFSAERTGGSVSTLTIQRTQQEDSAVYLCASSLALDRGRGEQFFGPGTRLTVL.

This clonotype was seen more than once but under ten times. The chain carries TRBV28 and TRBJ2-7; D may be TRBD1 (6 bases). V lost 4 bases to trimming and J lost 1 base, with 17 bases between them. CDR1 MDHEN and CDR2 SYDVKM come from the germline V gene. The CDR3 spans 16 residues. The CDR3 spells CASSSPQAGVSYEQYF. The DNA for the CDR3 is TGTGCCAGCAGTTCCCCCCAGGCAGGGGTGTCCTACGAGCAGTACTTC.

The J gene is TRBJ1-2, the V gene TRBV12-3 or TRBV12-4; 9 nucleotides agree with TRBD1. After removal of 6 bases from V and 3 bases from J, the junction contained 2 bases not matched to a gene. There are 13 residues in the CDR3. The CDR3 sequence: CASRQGAHYGYTF. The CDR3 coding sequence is TGTGCCAGCAGACAGGGGGCCCACTATGGCTACACCTTC.

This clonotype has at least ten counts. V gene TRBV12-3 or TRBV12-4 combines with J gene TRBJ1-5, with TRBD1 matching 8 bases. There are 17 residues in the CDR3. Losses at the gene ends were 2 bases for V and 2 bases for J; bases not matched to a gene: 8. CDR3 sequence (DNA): TGTGCCAGCAGTTTACCAGGGGGCGGTAACGGCAATCAGCCCCAGCATTTT. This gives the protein CASSLPGGGNGNQPQHF.

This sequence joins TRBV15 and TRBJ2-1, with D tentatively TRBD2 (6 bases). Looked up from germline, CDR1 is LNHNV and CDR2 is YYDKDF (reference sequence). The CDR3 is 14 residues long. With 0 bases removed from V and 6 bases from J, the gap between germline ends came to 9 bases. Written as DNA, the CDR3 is TGTGCCACCAGCAGAGATCTGGGGGGCAATGAGCAGTTCTTC. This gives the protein CATSRDLGGNEQFF.

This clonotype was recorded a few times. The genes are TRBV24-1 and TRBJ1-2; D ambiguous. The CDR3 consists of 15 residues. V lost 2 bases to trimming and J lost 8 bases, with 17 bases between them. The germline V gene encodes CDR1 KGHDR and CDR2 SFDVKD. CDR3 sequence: CATSDSNKPYLGYTF. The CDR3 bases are TGTGCCACCAGTGATTCAAATAAGCCCTACCTAGGCTACACCTTC.

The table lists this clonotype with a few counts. The CDR3 DNA follows: TGTGCCAGCAGTAGACAGGGGACAGCCGTATCTGGGGCCAACGTCCTGACTTTC. It translates to CASSRQGTAVSGANVLTF. The chain joins TRBV6-1 to TRBJ2-6; 8 bases match TRBD1. The CDR3 is 18 amino acids. The V gene end was trimmed by 5 bases and the J gene end by 1 base; junction bases not matched to a gene: 10. Germline values: CDR1 MNHNS, CDR2 SASEGT.

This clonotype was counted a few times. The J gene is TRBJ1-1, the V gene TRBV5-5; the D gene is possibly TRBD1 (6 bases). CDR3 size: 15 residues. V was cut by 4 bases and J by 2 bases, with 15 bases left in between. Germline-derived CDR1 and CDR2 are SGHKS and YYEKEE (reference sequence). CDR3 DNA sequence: TGTGCCAGCAGCCATCCGGGACAAAAAAACACTGAAGCTTTCTTT. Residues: CASSHPGQKNTEAFF.

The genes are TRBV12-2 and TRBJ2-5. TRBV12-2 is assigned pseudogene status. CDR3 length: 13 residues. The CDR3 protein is CASRRPVQETQYF. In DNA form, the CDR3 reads TGTGCAAGTCGCCGACCCGTCCAAGAGACCCAGTACTTC.

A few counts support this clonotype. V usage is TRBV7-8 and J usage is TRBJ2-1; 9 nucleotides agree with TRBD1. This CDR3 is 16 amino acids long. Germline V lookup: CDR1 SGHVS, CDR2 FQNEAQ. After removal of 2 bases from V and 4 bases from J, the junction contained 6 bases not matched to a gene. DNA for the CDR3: TGTGCCAGCAGCTTACGATGGGACAGGGCGTACAATGAGCAGTTCTTC. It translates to CASSLRWDRAYNEQFF.

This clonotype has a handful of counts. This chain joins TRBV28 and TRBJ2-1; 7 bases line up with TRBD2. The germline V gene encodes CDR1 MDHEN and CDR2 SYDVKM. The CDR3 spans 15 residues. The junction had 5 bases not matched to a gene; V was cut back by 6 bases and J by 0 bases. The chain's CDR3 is CASSTSGVSYNEQFF. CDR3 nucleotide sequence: TGTGCCAGCAGCACCAGCGGGGTCTCCTACAATGAGCAGTTCTTC.

The CDR3 protein is CASSPPYGELGETQYF. In nucleotides, the CDR3 is TGTGCCAGCTCACCGCCCTACGGGGAGCTCGGCGAGACCCAGTACTTC. The rearrangement uses TRBV18 and TRBJ2-5, with D perhaps TRBD2 (5 bases). Germline V gene sequence: CDR1 KGHSH, CDR2 LQKENI. The CDR3 totals 16 residues. V was trimmed by 3 bases and J by 5 bases, leaving 19 bases between them.

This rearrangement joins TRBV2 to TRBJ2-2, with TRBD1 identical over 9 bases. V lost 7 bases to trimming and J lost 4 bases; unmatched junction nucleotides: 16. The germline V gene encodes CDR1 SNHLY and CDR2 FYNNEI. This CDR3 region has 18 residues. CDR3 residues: CASTRKARTGVSTGELFF. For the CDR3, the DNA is TGTGCCAGCACCCGAAAGGCCCGGACAGGGGTGAGCACCGGGGAGCTGTTTTTT.

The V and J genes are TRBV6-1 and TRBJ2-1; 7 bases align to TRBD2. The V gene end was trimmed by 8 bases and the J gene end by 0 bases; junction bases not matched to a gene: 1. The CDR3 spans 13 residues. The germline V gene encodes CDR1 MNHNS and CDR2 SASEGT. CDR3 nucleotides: TGTGCCAGCGGGGGGGGCTCCTACAATGAGCAGTTCTTC. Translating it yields CASGGGSYNEQFF.

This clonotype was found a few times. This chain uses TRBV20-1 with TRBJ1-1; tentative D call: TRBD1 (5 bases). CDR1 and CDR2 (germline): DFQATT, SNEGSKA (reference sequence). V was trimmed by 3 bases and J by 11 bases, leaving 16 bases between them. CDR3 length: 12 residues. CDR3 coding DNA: TGCAGTGCTAGTGAAGGGACCCCGAGGGCTTTCTTT. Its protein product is CSASEGTPRAFF.

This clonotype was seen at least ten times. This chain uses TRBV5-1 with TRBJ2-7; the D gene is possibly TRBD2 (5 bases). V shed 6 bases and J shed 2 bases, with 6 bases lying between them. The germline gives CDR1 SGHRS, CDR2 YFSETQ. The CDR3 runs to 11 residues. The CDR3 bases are TGCGCCAGCACCGGGGCCTACGAGCAGTACTTC. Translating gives CASTGAYEQYF.

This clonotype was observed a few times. The chain's CDR3 is CASSYGRTPNTGELFF. For the CDR3, the DNA is TGTGCCAGCAGTTACGGTCGGACACCGAACACCGGGGAGCTGTTTTTT. V gene TRBV6-5 combines with J gene TRBJ2-2, with TRBD1 as a possible D gene (5 bases). The germline gives CDR1 MNHEY, CDR2 SVGAGI. Trimming removed 2 bases from V and 0 bases from J, with 10 bases in between. The CDR3 sequence is 16 residues long.

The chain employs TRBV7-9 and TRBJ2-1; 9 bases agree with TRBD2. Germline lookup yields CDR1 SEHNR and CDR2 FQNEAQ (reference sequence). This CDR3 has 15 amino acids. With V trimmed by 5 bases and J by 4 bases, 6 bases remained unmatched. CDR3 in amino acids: CASSPTSGLYNEQFF. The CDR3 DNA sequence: TGTGCCAGCAGCCCAACTAGCGGGCTTTACAATGAGCAGTTCTTC.

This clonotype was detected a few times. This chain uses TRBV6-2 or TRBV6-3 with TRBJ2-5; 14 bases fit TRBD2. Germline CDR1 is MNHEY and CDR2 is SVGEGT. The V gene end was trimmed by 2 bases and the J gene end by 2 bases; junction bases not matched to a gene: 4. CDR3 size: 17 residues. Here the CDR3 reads CASSYGTSGSRQETQYF. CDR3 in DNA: TGTGCCAGCAGTTACGGGACTAGCGGGAGTCGGCAAGAGACCCAGTACTTC.